This passage covers 20 T cell receptor beta chains from one sample sequenced in a study of blood T cells in healthy people across ages. A second PCR, run for about 6 to 12 cycles, used a sample-barcoded 5' primer plus a J-beta primer mix. One entry per CDR3 protein results from TCRdb running MiXCR on the 5' RACE reads. The sample has 1,500,000 or so distinct CDR3 sequences; around 55% are singletons. The sample comprised blood. Receptors were obtained from a man aged 18 to 29 in good health.

This clonotype was detected once. The chain links TRBV11-2 to TRBJ2-5; no reliable D call. CDR3 size: 14 residues. CDR1 and CDR2 (germline): SGHAT, FQNNGV. V lost 1 base and J lost 5, with 11 bases in between. CDR3 DNA sequence: TGTGCCAGCAGCTTAGGTACTACAGCGGAGACCCAGTACTTC. This sequence encodes CASSLGTTAETQYF.

The CDR3 spells CASSFTITLNEQFF. CDR3 in DNA: TGTGCCAGCAGTTTTACTATTACACTCAATGAGCAGTTCTTC. The V gene is TRBV28, the J gene TRBJ2-1; D is uncertain. The CDR3 is made up of 14 amino acids. Germline CDR1 is MDHEN and CDR2 is SYDVKM. The V and J ends lost 3 bases and 6 bases respectively, with 12 bases between them. Combining the CDR3 with reference TRBV28 and TRBJ2-1 gives the whole variable domain DVKVTQSSRYLVKRTGEKVFLECVQDMDHENMFWYRQDPGLGLRLIYFSYDVKMKEKGDIPEGYSVSREKKERFSLILESASTNQTSMYLCASSFTITLNEQFFGPGTRLTVL.

The chain recombines TRBV12-5 with TRBJ2-3; D ambiguous. This CDR3 region has 13 residues. From germline, CDR1 is LGHNT and CDR2 FRNRAP. V lost 6 bases and J 2 bases, leaving 9 bases between the germline ends. The CDR3 nucleotides read TGTGCTAGTGGGGAACAGAACACAGATACGCAGTATTTT. This codes for CASGEQNTDTQYF.

The rearrangement links TRBV20-1 to TRBJ2-4; D unclear. CDR1 is DFQATT, CDR2 SNEGSKA, per germline (reference sequence). The CDR3 runs to 15 residues. The V and J ends lost 2 bases and 4 bases respectively, with 15 bases between them. The CDR3 loop reads CSARLDVDRKNIQYF. Written as DNA, the CDR3 is TGCAGTGCTAGACTAGATGTGGACCGAAAAAACATTCAGTACTTC.

The sample holds a few counts of this clonotype. The V and J genes are TRBV20-1 and TRBJ2-7, with no clear D. V lost 3 bases and J lost 3, with 12 bases in between. Germline assignment: CDR1 DFQATT and CDR2 SNEGSKA (reference sequence). CDR3 length equals 13 residues. In nucleotides, the CDR3 is TGCAGTGCTAGGGGTCAGGCCTACTACGAGCAGTACTTC. Translating it yields CSARGQAYYEQYF.

This clonotype was seen a handful of times. This chain connects TRBV20-1 to TRBJ2-5; possible D gene TRBD2, 7 bases. Germline V CDR1 and CDR2: DFQATT, SNEGSKA (reference sequence). V was clipped by 4 bases and J by 4 bases, with 10 bases between them. The CDR3 has 12 amino acids. CDR3 coding DNA: TGCAGTGCTAAAGGGGGGGGAGAGACCCAGTACTTC. Protein product: CSAKGGGETQYF.

The V gene is TRBV27, the J gene TRBJ1-1; 9 bases are a match to TRBD1. Germline CDR1 and CDR2: MNHEY and SMNVEV (reference sequence). The CDR3 sequence is 15 residues long. Germline trimming cut 4 bases from V and 7 bases from J; bases unmatched to any gene: 10. The CDR3 DNA follows: TGTGCCAGCAGTTCGTCGGGACAGGGTGAGGGTGAAGCTTTCTTT. Translating gives CASSSSGQGEGEAFF.

V gene TRBV4-2 combines with J gene TRBJ1-2; tentative D call: TRBD1 (6 bases). CDR1 LGHNA and CDR2 YNFKEQ come from the germline V gene. V lost 5 bases, J lost 7 bases, and 17 bases lay in between. This CDR3 has 14 residues. CDR3 bases: TGTGCCAGCAGCGGGAGGGGGGGCGCTTCTGGCTACACCTTC. This translates into CASSGRGGASGYTF.

The chain links TRBV7-9 to TRBJ2-2; no firm D call. Germline V gene data show CDR1 as SEHNR and CDR2 as FQNEAQ (reference sequence). This CDR3 is 12 amino acids long. V lost 7 bases to trimming and J lost 4 bases, with 7 bases between them. The CDR3 coding sequence is TGTGCCAGCATCTCTATCACCGGGGAGCTGTTTTTT. As protein: CASISITGELFF. The full variable domain, with the rest looked up from reference TRBV7-9 and TRBJ2-2, is DTGVSQNPRHKITKRGQNVTFRCDPISEHNRLYWYRQTLGQGPEFLTYFQNEAQLEKSRLLSDRFSAERPKGSFSTLEIQRTEQGDSAMYLCASISITGELFFGEGSRLTVL.

The chain couples TRBV11-2 to TRBJ2-5; D possibly matches TRBD1 or TRBD2 (5 bases each). Germline CDR1 reads SGHAT; CDR2 reads FQNNGV. The CDR3 totals 15 residues. V gave up 8 bases and J gave up 4 bases, with 20 bases separating them. The CDR3 region is CASALRVTKLETQYF. The DNA for the CDR3 is TGTGCCAGCGCCCTCAGGGTGACTAAACTAGAGACCCAGTACTTC.

This clonotype has just a few counts. The chain recombines TRBV10-3 with TRBJ2-6; 7 nucleotides line up with TRBD1. V dropped 8 bases and J dropped 2; count of bases not matched to a gene: 9. CDR1 and CDR2 (germline): ENHRY, SYGVKD. CDR3 length: 16 amino acids. The chain's CDR3 is CAIQHTDRAGANVLTF. DNA for the CDR3: TGTGCCATCCAACACACTGACAGGGCTGGGGCCAACGTCCTGACTTTC.

The J gene is TRBJ1-4, the V gene TRBV7-9; 7 nucleotides match TRBD1. The germline V gene encodes CDR1 SEHNR and CDR2 FQNEAQ (reference sequence). The trim removed 7 bases at V and 4 bases at J, leaving 6 bases unmatched. This CDR3 is 14 amino acids long. CDR3 loop: CASTLGQYNEKLFF. The CDR3 region has the DNA TGTGCCAGCACCTTGGGACAGTATAATGAAAAACTGTTTTTT. Complete variable domain (other parts from reference TRBV7-9 and TRBJ1-4): DTGVSQNPRHKITKRGQNVTFRCDPISEHNRLYWYRQTLGQGPEFLTYFQNEAQLEKSRLLSDRFSAERPKGSFSTLEIQRTEQGDSAMYLCASTLGQYNEKLFFGSGTQLSVL.

The V gene is TRBV6-6, the J gene TRBJ1-1; the D gene is possibly TRBD1 (5 bases). V lost 4 bases and J lost 6, with 9 bases in between. Per the germline V gene, CDR1 is MNHNY and CDR2 is SVGAGI (reference sequence). The length of the CDR3 is 12 residues. CDR3 coding DNA: TGTGCCAGCAGTTCCTGGGGGGCTGAAGCTTTCTTT. Amino acid sequence: CASSSWGAEAFF.

The V and J genes are TRBV6-1 and TRBJ2-3; the match to TRBD1 covers 7 bases. The V gene end was trimmed by 2 bases and the J gene end by 4 bases; junction bases not matched to a gene: 9. CDR1 and CDR2 (germline): MNHNS, SASEGT. The CDR3 is 16 amino acids. The CDR3 spells CASSEWAGGQSDTQYF. CDR3 DNA sequence: TGTGCCAGCAGTGAATGGGCAGGGGGTCAGTCAGATACGCAGTATTTT.

A remark on this clonotype: At one end the junction does not follow the germline gene, possibly because of a read error. The CDR3 nucleotides read TGTGCCAGCAGCCCAGGTGCTCCCGCCTACAATGAGCAGTTCTTT. It encodes CASSPGAPAYNEQFF. The chain combines TRBV27 with TRBJ2-1; no firm D call. The CDR3 loop spans 15 amino acids. Germline-derived CDR1 and CDR2 are MNHEY and SMNVEV (reference sequence).

The V and J genes are TRBV20-1 and TRBJ2-5, with 9 bases aligning to TRBD2. J gave up 2 bases and V 0 bases, and 4 bases lay outside the gene matches. The CDR3 is 15 amino acids. Germline lookup yields CDR1 DFQATT and CDR2 SNEGSKA (reference sequence). CDR3 DNA sequence: TGCAGTGCTAGAGATCAGCGGGGGGTTCAAGAGACCCAGTACTTC. Amino acids: CSARDQRGVQETQYF.

The gene calls are TRBV4-2 and TRBJ2-2, with TRBD2 matching 12 bases. CDR1 and CDR2 from the germline V gene are LGHNA and YNFKEQ. This CDR3 is 21 amino acids long. V gave up 1 base and J gave up 2 bases; unmatched junction bases: 14. The CDR3 is CASSQGALTSGSDANTGELFF. In DNA, the CDR3 is TGTGCCAGCAGCCAAGGGGCCCTGACTAGCGGGAGCGACGCTAACACCGGGGAGCTGTTTTTT.

The rearrangement uses TRBV5-6 and TRBJ1-1; D gene unclear. From germline, CDR1 is SGHDT and CDR2 YYEEEE. The CDR3 runs to 13 residues. Trimming shortened V by 5 bases and J by 4 bases, and 12 bases separated the two germline ends. Here the CDR3 DNA reads TGTGCCAGCAGTTTTGGACCGACCACTGAAGCTTTCTTT. Its protein product is CASSFGPTTEAFF.

The chain couples TRBV6-5 to TRBJ1-1; D remains unclear. Germline V gene data show CDR1 as MNHEY and CDR2 as SVGAGI. V was shortened by 6 bases and J by 4 bases, with 12 bases between the two germline ends. The CDR3 runs 13 residues. Here the CDR3 reads CASRFDRTTEAFF. The CDR3, as DNA: TGTGCCAGCAGATTCGACCGAACCACTGAAGCTTTCTTT.

The V gene is TRBV11-3, the J gene TRBJ2-1; D unclear. V lost 2 bases and J 4 bases, leaving 12 bases between the germline ends. The CDR3 consists of 15 residues. Per germline, CDR1 SGHNT and CDR2 YENEEA. CDR3 sequence reads: CASSLHSDVYNEQFF. CDR3 nucleotides: TGTGCCAGCAGCTTACACAGCGACGTATACAATGAGCAGTTCTTC.